A selection of T cell receptor beta chains follows, all from one sample in a study of cytomegalovirus exposure and HLA in healthy donors. The assay was immunoSEQ multiplex PCR, and TCRdb's table has in-frame clones only and misses some. The profile shows 55,000 to 80,000 clones, over 75% of them singletons. Sequenced input: PBMCs. The origin of the receptors is a female donor in good health and CMV-seronegative. Both conserved end residues are part of each CDR3. A D gene is named only where the DNA matches it firmly. A clone size is listed for some rows: how often the clone was seen (once, few, many), or a class if it is expanded.

cdr3_length	clone_size	v_call	j_call	d_call	cdr3_aa	cdr3_nt
16	-	TRBV2	TRBJ2-1	TRBD2	CASLRERGGPYNEQFF	TGTGCCAGCCTACGTGAGCGGGGGGGTCCCTACAATGAGCAGTTCTTC
13	-	TRBV6-1	TRBJ1-6	-	CASSETGNSPLHF	TGTGCCAGCAGTGAAACAGGGAATTCACCCCTCCACTTT
14	-	TRBV27	TRBJ2-7	TRBD1	CASSSTGTGVEQYF	TGTGCCAGCAGTTCGACCGGGACAGGGGTCGAGCAGTACTTC
15	-	TRBV7-9	TRBJ1-2	TRBD1	CSSSLGRTGHNGYTF	TGTTCCAGCAGCTTAGGGCGGACAGGACACAATGGCTACACCTTC
13	-	TRBV2	TRBJ1-1	-	CASTLGEGTEAFF	TGTGCCAGCACCCTCGGGGAAGGGACTGAAGCTTTCTTT
16	-	TRBV6-6	TRBJ2-1	TRBD2	CASSYFELAANNEQFF	TGTGCCAGCAGTTACTTCGAACTAGCGGCCAACAATGAGCAGTTCTTC
18	-	TRBV7-8	TRBJ2-5	TRBD2	CASSLGGVSGVHQETQYF	TGTGCCAGCAGCTTAGGGGGGGTTAGCGGGGTACACCAAGAGACCCAGTACTTC
16	few	TRBV27	TRBJ2-2	-	CASSSLREVNTGELFF	TGTGCCAGCAGTTCACTCCGGGAAGTGAACACCGGGGAGCTGTTTTTT
14	-	TRBV19	TRBJ1-5	-	CASSITGSSQPQHF	TGTGCCAGTAGTATAACAGGGAGCAGTCAGCCCCAGCATTTT
14	once	TRBV7-8	TRBJ1-1	-	CASSAYRVDTEAFF	TGTGCCAGCAGCGCGTACAGGGTAGACACTGAAGCTTTCTTT
14	few	TRBV11-2	TRBJ2-7	-	CASSFSRASYEQYF	TGTGCCAGCAGCTTCTCCAGGGCCTCCTACGAGCAGTACTTC
15	-	TRBV7-9	TRBJ2-4	-	CASSLGAGAKNIQYF	TGTGCCAGCAGCTTAGGAGCGGGAGCCAAAAACATTCAGTACTTC
16	-	TRBV21-1	TRBJ1-4	-	CASSKSWIQANEKLFF	TGTGCCAGCAGCAAAAGCTGGATACAGGCTAATGAAAAACTGTTTTTT
16	few	TRBV5-4	TRBJ2-3	TRBD1	CASSRKGQGFADTQYF	TGTGCCAGCAGCCGCAAGGGACAGGGCTTCGCAGATACGCAGTATTTT
16	-	TRBV9	TRBJ2-4	TRBD1	CASSVGGTGERGIQYF	TGTGCCAGCAGCGTAGGGGGAACAGGGGAAAGGGGCATTCAGTACTTC
15	-	TRBV27	TRBJ2-7	TRBD2	CASTSRASGSYEQYF	TGTGCCAGCACAAGCCGGGCTAGCGGGTCCTACGAGCAGTACTTC
18	-	TRBV7-3	TRBJ2-7	-	CASSLLSFSGASSYEQYF	TGTGCCAGCAGCTTACTTTCGTTTTCAGGGGCCTCCTCCTACGAGCAGTACTTC
17	-	TRBV4-3	TRBJ2-3	TRBD1	CASSQDGGRGRTDTQYF	TGCGCCAGCAGCCAGGATGGAGGTAGGGGGCGGACAGATACGCAGTATTTT
16	-	TRBV4-1	TRBJ1-1	-	CASSQQELRGDTEAFF	TGCGCCAGCAGCCAACAAGAGCTGCGGGGGGACACTGAAGCTTTCTTT
15	few	TRBV5-1	TRBJ2-7	-	CASSRGSALTYEQYF	TGCGCCAGCAGCCGAGGGTCAGCGTTAACCTACGAGCAGTACTTC
16	-	TRBV4-1	TRBJ1-4	-	CASSQDPSGPGEKLFF	TGCGCCAGCAGCCAAGATCCCAGCGGACCGGGGGAAAAACTGTTTTTT
15	-	TRBV9	TRBJ1-6	-	CASSVGGDRNSPLHF	TGTGCCAGCAGCGTAGGGGGGGATAGAAATTCACCCCTCCACTTT
15	once	TRBV7-5	TRBJ1-2	-	CARSPTDSQGAGYTF	TGTGCCAGAAGCCCAACCGATTCTCAGGGCGCTGGCTACACCTTC
16	once	TRBV7-2	TRBJ2-2	-	CASSKRGGPNTGELFF	TGTGCCAGCAGTAAACGGGGTGGACCGAACACCGGGGAGCTGTTTTTT
12	-	TRBV6-5	TRBJ1-1	-	CASRAPNTEAFF	TGTGCCAGCAGAGCACCGAACACTGAAGCTTTCTTT
13	-	TRBV7-8	TRBJ2-7	-	CASSRLQGYEQYF	TGTGCCAGCAGCCGGTTGCAGGGCTACGAGCAGTACTTC
15	once	TRBV19	TRBJ1-2	TRBD1	CASSIEQTGGYGYTF	TGTGCCAGTAGTATAGAACAGACAGGGGGCTATGGCTACACCTTC
15	-	TRBV23-1	TRBJ2-7	-	CASSQSSGNSYEQYF	TGCGCCAGCAGTCAATCCTCCGGTAACTCCTACGAGCAGTACTTC
17	-	TRBV5-4	TRBJ2-5	TRBD1	CASSPGTGGIGKETQYF	TGTGCCAGCAGCCCTGGGACAGGGGGCATAGGGAAAGAGACCCAGTACTTC